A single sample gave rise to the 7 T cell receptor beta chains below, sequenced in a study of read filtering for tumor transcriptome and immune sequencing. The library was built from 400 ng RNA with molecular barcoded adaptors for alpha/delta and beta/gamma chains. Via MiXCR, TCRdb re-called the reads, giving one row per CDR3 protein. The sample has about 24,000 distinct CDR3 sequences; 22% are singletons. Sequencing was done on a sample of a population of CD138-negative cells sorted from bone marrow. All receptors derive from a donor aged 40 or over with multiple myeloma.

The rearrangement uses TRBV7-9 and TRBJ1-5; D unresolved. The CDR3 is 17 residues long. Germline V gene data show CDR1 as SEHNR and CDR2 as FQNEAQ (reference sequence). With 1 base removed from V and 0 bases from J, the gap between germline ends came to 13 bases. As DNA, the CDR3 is TGTGCCAGCAGCTTAGGCGGACTGAGCTATAGCAATCAGCCCCAGCATTTT. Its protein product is CASSLGGLSYSNQPQHF.

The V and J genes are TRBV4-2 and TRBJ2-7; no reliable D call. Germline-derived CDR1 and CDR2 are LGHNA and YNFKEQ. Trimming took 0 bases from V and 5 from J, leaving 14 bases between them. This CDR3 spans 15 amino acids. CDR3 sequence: CASSQDPGSLDEQYF. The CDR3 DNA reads TGTGCCAGCAGCCAAGATCCCGGTTCCCTTGACGAGCAGTACTTC.

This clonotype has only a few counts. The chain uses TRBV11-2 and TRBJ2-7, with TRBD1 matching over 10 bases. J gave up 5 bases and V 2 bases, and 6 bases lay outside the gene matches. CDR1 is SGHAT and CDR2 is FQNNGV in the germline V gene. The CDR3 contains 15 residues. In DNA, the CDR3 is TGTGCCAGCAGCTTACCGGGACAGGGGTACAACGAGCAGTACTTC. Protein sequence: CASSLPGQGYNEQYF.

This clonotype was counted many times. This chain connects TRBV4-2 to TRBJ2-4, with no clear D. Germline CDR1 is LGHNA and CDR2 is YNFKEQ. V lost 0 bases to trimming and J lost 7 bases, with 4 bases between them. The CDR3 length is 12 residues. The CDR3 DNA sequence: TGTGCCAGCAGCCAAGACAGTAACATTCAGTACTTC. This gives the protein CASSQDSNIQYF.

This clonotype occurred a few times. CDR3 nucleotide sequence: TGTGCCAGCTCGCGGGGAGCGGGGCAAGAGACCCAGTACTTC. Its translation: CASSRGAGQETQYF. The chain combines TRBV18 with TRBJ2-5; 7 bases line up with TRBD2. This CDR3 is 14 amino acids long. CDR1 KGHSH and CDR2 LQKENI come from the germline V gene. The V and J ends lost 6 bases and 2 bases, in that order; junction bases with no gene match: 6.

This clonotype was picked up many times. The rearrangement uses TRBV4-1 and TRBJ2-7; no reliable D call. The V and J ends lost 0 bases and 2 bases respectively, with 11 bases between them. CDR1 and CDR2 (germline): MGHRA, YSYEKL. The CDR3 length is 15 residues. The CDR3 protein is CASSQDVGRTYEQYF. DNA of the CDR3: TGCGCCAGCAGCCAAGATGTAGGCCGGACCTACGAGCAGTACTTC.

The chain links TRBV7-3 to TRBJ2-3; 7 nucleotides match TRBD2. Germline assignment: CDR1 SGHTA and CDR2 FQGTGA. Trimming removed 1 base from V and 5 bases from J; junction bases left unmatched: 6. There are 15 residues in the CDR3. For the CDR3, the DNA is TGTGCCAGCAGCTTAATAAGCGGGGATAAAGATACGCAGTATTTT. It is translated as CASSLISGDKDTQYF.